In this sample, the clone carrying this TCR beta chain turned up many times. The record originates from a study of tumor and adjacent non-tumor tissue in lung cancer. Three rounds of nested PCR, following a modified ARM-PCR protocol, produced the TCRbeta library. MiXCR was run by TCRdb on the multiplex PCR reads, yielding one entry per CDR3 protein. The data show some 80,000 distinct CDR3 sequences, with approximately 82% seen just once and 30% to 50% held by the top ten. RNA was extracted from bulk tissue without any cell sorting. The normal lung tissue was taken more than 3 cm from the tumor edge. CDR1 and CDR2 (germline): DFQATT, SNEGSKA (reference sequence). The CDR3 contains 15 residues. V lost 5 bases, J lost 4 bases, and 18 bases lay in between.

Sequenced: distant non-tumor lung tissue. The chain recombines TRBV20-1 with TRBJ2-1; perhaps TRBD2 as D (5 bases). The receptor comes from a man between 65 and 85 years old with non-small cell lung cancer. The CDR3 nucleotides read TGCAGTGCTCCTCAAAGCGGAGGAGAATACAATGAGCAGTTCTTC. It specifies CSAPQSGGEYNEQFF.